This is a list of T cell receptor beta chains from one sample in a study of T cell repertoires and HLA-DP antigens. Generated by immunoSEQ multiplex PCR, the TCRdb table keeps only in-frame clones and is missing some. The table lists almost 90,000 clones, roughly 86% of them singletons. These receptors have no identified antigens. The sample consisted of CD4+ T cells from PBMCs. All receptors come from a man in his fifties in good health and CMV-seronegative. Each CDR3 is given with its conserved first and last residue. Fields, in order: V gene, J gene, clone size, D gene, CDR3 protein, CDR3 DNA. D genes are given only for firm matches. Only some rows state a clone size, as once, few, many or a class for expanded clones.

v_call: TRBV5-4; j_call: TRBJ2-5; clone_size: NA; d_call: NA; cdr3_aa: CASSFGEETQYF; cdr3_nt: TGTGCCAGCAGCTTTGGAGAAGAGACCCAGTACTTC
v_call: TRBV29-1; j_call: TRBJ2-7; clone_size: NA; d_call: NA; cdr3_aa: CSVEVGRGYEQYF; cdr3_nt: TGCAGCGTTGAGGTCGGCAGGGGCTACGAGCAGTACTTC
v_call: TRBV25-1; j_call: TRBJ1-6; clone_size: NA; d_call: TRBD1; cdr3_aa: CASGRGQNSPLHF; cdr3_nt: TGTGCCAGCGGGAGGGGGCAGAATTCACCCCTCCACTTT
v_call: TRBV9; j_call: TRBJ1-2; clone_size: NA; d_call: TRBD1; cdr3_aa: CASSASGTGRLNYGYTF; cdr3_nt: TGTGCCAGCAGCGCGTCCGGGACAGGGAGACTTAACTATGGCTACACCTTC
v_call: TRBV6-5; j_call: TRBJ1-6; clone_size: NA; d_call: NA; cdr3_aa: CASRPGSDNSPLHF; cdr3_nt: TGTGCCAGCAGGCCGGGGTCCGATAATTCACCCCTCCACTTT
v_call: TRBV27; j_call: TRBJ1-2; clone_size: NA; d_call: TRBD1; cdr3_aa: CASSTRDRDGYTF; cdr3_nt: TGTGCCAGCAGTACCAGGGACAGGGATGGCTACACCTTC
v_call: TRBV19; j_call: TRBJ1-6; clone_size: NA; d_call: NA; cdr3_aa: CASSIYTSYNSPLHF; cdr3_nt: TGTGCCAGTAGTATATATACCTCCTATAATTCACCCCTCCACTTT
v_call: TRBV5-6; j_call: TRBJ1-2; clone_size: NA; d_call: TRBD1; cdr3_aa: CASSPYGDSYGYTF; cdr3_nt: TGTGCCAGCAGCCCATACGGGGACAGTTATGGCTACACCTTC
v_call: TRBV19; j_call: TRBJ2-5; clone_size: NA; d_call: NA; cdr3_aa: CASSIDEGETQYF; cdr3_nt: TGTGCCAGTAGTATAGATGAGGGGGAGACCCAGTACTTC
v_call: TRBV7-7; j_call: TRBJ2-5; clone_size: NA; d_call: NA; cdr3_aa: CASSFRPHETQYF; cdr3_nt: TGTGCTAGCAGCTTTCGTCCCCATGAGACCCAGTACTTC
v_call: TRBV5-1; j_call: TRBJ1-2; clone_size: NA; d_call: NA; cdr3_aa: CASSLGVLGYTF; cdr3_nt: TGCGCCAGCAGCTTGGGAGTTTTGGGCTACACCTTC
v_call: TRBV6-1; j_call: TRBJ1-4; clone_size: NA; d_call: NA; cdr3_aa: CASSENGAANEKLFF; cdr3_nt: TGTGCCAGCAGTGAAAATGGGGCGGCTAATGAAAAACTGTTTTTT
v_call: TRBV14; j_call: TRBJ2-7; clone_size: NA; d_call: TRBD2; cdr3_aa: CASSQRAGGSYEQYF; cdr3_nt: TGTGCCAGCAGCCAAAGAGCGGGGGGGTCCTACGAGCAGTACTTC
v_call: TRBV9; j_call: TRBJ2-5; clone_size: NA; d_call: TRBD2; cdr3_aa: CASNLAGGPLETQYF; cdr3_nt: TGTGCCAGCAACCTAGCGGGAGGGCCTTTAGAGACCCAGTACTTC
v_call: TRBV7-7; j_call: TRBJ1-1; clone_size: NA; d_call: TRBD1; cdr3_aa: CASSPIGQGHTEAFF; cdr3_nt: TGTGCTAGCAGCCCGATAGGACAGGGGCACACTGAAGCTTTCTTT
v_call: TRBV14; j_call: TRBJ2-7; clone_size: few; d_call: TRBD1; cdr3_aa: CASSESRDRRYEQYF; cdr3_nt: TGTGCCAGCAGCGAAAGCCGGGACAGACGATACGAGCAGTACTTC
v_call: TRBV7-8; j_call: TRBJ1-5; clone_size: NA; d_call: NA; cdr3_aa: CASSKRRVGVMSSGNQPQHF; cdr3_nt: TGTGCCAGCAGCAAAAGGAGGGTGGGGGTCATGAGTAGCGGCAATCAGCCCCAGCATTTT
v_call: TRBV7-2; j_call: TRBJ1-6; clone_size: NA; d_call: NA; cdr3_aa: CASSRRRSSYNSPLHF; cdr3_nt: TGTGCCAGCAGCCGAAGACGAAGCTCCTATAATTCACCCCTCCACTTT
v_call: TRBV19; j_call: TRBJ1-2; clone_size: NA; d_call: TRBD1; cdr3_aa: CASIPTGGRGYTF; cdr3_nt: TGTGCCAGTATCCCGACAGGGGGACGGGGCTACACCTTC
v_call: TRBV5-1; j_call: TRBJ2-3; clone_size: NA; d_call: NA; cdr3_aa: CASSLGGTDTQYF; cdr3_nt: TGCGCCAGCAGCTTGGGGGGGACAGATACGCAGTATTTT
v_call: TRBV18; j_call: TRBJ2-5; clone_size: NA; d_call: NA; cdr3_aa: CASSHYRETQYF; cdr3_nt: TGTGCCAGCTCGCACTACAGGGAGACCCAGTACTTC
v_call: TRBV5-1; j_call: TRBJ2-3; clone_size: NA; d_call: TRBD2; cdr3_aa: CASSFDSGSTDTQYF; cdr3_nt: TGCGCCAGCAGCTTTGATAGCGGGAGCACAGATACGCAGTATTTT
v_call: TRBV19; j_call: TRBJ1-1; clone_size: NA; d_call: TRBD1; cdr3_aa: CASKSTGAGTEAFF; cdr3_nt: TGTGCCAGTAAGTCGACAGGGGCGGGCACTGAAGCTTTCTTT
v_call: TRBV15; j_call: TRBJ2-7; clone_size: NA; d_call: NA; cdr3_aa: CATVLAEGYEQYF; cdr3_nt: TGTGCCACCGTACTAGCAGAAGGATACGAGCAGTACTTC
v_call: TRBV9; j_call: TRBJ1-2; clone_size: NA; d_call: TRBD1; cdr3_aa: CASSVVTGDYGYTF; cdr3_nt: TGTGCCAGCAGCGTAGTAACAGGGGATTATGGCTACACCTTC
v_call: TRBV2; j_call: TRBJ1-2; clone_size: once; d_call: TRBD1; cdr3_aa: CASSERGRGGYTF; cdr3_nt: TGTGCCAGCAGTGAGAGGGGGCGGGGAGGCTACACCTTC
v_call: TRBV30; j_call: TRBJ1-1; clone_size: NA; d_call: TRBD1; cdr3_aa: CAWSGTAGAEAFF; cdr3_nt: TGTGCCTGGAGCGGGACAGCCGGCGCTGAAGCTTTCTTT
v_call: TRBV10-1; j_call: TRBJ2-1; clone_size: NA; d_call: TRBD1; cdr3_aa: CASSRQGGNEQFF; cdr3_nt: TGCGCCAGCAGTAGACAGGGGGGCAATGAGCAGTTCTTC
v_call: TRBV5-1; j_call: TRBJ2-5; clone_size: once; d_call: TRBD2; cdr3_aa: CASSAREGFETQYF; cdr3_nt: TGCGCCAGCAGCGCTCGGGAGGGGTTTGAGACCCAGTACTTC
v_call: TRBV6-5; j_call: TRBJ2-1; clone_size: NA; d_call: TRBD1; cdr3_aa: CASSSDRANNEQFF; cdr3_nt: TGTGCCAGCAGCTCCGACAGGGCTAATAATGAGCAGTTCTTC
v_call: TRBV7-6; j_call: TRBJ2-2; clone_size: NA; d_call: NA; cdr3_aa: CASSPRWGFGTGELFF; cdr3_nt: TGTGCCAGCAGCCCTAGATGGGGGTTTGGCACCGGGGAGCTGTTTTTT
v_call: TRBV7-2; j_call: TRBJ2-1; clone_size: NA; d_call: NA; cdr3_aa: CASSLAPGVTYNEQFF; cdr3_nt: TGTGCCAGCAGCTTAGCTCCGGGAGTGACCTACAATGAGCAGTTCTTC
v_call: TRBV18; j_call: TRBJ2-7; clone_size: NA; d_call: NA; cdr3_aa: CASSPPGLRGEQYF; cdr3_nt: TGTGCCAGCTCACCTCCGGGCCTACGGGGCGAGCAGTACTTC
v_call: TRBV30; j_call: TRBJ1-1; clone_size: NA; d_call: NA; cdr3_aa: CAWIWQANTEAFF; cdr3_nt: TGTGCCTGGATTTGGCAGGCGAACACTGAAGCTTTCTTT
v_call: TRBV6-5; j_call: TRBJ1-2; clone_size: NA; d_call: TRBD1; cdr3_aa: CASSYSKTGANYGYTF; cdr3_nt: TGTGCCAGCAGTTACTCGAAGACAGGGGCTAACTATGGCTACACCTTC
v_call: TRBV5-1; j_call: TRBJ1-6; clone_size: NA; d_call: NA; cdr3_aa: CASSFEGSYNSPLHF; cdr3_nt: TGCGCCAGCAGCTTTGAGGGCTCCTATAATTCACCCCTCCACTTT
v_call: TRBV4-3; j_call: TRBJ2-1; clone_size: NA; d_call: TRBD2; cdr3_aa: CASSQAPGGSPGQQFF; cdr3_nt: TGCGCCAGCAGCCAAGCTCCGGGCGGGAGCCCGGGGCAGCAGTTCTTC
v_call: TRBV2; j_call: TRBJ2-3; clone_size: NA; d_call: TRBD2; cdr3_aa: CASRRRLSGRAGTDTQYF; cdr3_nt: TGTGCCAGCAGGCGACGCTTAAGCGGGAGGGCCGGCACAGATACGCAGTATTTT
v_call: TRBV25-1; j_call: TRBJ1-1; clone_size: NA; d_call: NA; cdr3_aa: CASRRTMNTEAFF; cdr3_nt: TGTGCCAGCAGAAGAACCATGAACACTGAAGCTTTCTTT
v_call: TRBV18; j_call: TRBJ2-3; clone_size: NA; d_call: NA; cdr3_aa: CASSPQPGAIDTQYF; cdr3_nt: TGTGCCAGCTCACCCCAACCAGGGGCGATAGATACGCAGTATTTT
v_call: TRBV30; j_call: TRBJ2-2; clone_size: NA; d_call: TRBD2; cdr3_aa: CAWSVRGLAGGPLTGELFF; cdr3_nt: TGTGCCTGGAGTGTAAGAGGACTAGCGGGAGGGCCGTTGACCGGGGAGCTGTTTTTT
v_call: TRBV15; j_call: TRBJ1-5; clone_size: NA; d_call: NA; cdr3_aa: CATSSEASNQPQHF; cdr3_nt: TGTGCCACCAGCAGTGAGGCCTCAAATCAGCCCCAGCATTTT